The source of this T cell receptor (beta chain) is a study of CD8 T cells in ankylosing spondylitis (dated 2017 in TCRdb). The study in broad terms: The study profiled T cell receptor beta repertoires in healthy donors and ankylosing spondylitis patients to find disease-linked TCR variants. The full study cohort comprised 25 ankylosing spondylitis patients and roughly 100 healthy donors. Peripheral blood was sampled, and synovial fluid was additionally collected from ankylosing spondylitis patients.

Overall study outcomes, separate from this receptor: The disease-linked clones were reported as significantly enriched in matched synovial fluid samples from ankylosing spondylitis patients. Blood from ankylosing spondylitis patients appeared to be characterized by a TCR beta motif made up of under ten highly homologous amino acid variants. Some TCR beta motif variants had previously been reported in synovial fluid and blood of reactive arthritis patients, which suggested common disease-initiation mechanisms. In peripheral blood, the disease-linked clones were found at relatively low frequencies and had a CD8+ phenotype.

V and J lose 3 bases and 4 bases, and a span of 11 bases separates them. CDR3 length: 14 amino acids, cysteine to phenylalanine. The sequence is cut down to CDR3 DNA, 42 bases in frame from base 1. CDR1 and CDR2 are read off the germline V gene as SGHTA and FQGNSA. Reads for this sample came from an Illumina HiSeq 2500. Quantitative 5'-RACE with molecular barcodes was used to prepare TCR beta libraries. The authors' pipeline ran thus. To identify disease-linked TCR variants, a new computational method was used, one built on a probabilistic model of VDJ rearrangement. Starting from the raw public reads, TCRdb applied fastp trimming at Q25, assembled clones with MiXCR and retained in-frame beta chains. Rows are unified per CDR3 protein, each entry keeping the most common DNA and genes. The V and J calls here are based on TCRdb, not the publication. Present in this sample are just under 350,000 distinct CDR3 sequences, roughly 15% of which were seen just once. The top ten clonotypes cover about 1% of the sample.

This clonotype was counted many times. What antigen it recognizes has not been identified. The record has no base qualities; no much larger clone is one base away. The receptor was derived from a male donor with ankylosing spondylitis or in good health (not recorded which). Sequenced: blood, either unsorted or a sorted T cell fraction (not recorded which). The sequence joins TRBV7-2 to TRBJ2-3; no D gene is confidently identified. The DNA is TGTGCCAGCAGCTTCTGGGGATCGCCAGATACGCAGTATTTT. This is translated as CASSFWGSPDTQYF.